Below are 32 T cell receptor beta chains sequenced from a single sample in a study of PD-1 blockade in classical Hodgkin lymphoma (dated by TCRdb to 2018 to 2020). The receptor library was made with the immunoSEQ multiplex PCR assay. This is the immuneACCESS table as TCRdb keeps it, with only in-frame sequences that have V and J called. A part of the clones is gone; compared with another copy, unresolved V genes explain less than half, and the rest is unexplained. Across this sample there are fewer than 70,000 clones, with around 90% seen only once. The leading ten clones occupy around 5.4% of the sample. In the paper's terms, the time point label means: cycle 2 day 1 (C2D1) of nivolumab. Every trial patient had relapsed after autologous stem cell transplantation, and cohorts A, B and C differed in prior brentuximab vedotin exposure. Sequencing used peripheral blood mononuclear cells (PBMCs), obtained before the second cycle of nivolumab. These receptors all stem from a human donor with classical Hodgkin lymphoma.

This clone was found a few times. This chain uses TRBV19 with TRBJ1-5; no reliable D call. The CDR3 sequence is 15 residues long. The germline V and J ends were trimmed by 0 bases and 11 bases, with 17 bases remaining between them. Germline-derived CDR1 and CDR2 are LNHDA and SQIVND (reference sequence). CDR3: CASSIEGAVRASQHF. CDR3 DNA sequence: TGTGCCAGTAGTATAGAGGGAGCGGTCCGGGCGTCCCAGCATTTT.

The V gene is TRBV5-1, the J gene TRBJ2-2; TRBD1 matches 9 bases. J was trimmed by 5 bases and V by 3 bases; bases with no gene match: 5. Germline V gene sequence: CDR1 SGHRS, CDR2 YFSETQ. The CDR3 loop spans 15 amino acids. CDR3 residues: CASSSTGTGTGELFF. The CDR3 coding sequence is TGCGCCAGCAGCTCTACCGGGACAGGGACCGGGGAGCTGTTTTTT.

This clone was seen just once. This chain joins TRBV10-2 and TRBJ2-3, with TRBD2 identical over 15 bases. CDR1 WSHSY and CDR2 SAAADI come from the germline V gene. With 3 bases clipped from V and 5 bases from J, the junction kept 6 bases outside the gene matches. The CDR3 consists of 17 residues. In DNA, the CDR3 is TGCGCCAGCAGTGAAGGACTAGCGGGGGGGCGTGTAGATACGCAGTATTTT. Protein product: CASSEGLAGGRVDTQYF.

This chain uses TRBV25-1 with TRBJ2-7; TRBD2 agrees at 7 bases. Germline-derived CDR1 and CDR2 are MGHDK and SYGVNS. The trim removed 3 bases at V and 3 bases at J, leaving 5 bases unmatched. The length of the CDR3 is 14 residues. The DNA of the CDR3 is TGTGCCAGCAGTGATTGGGAGGGGAGCTACGAGCAGTACTTC. It specifies CASSDWEGSYEQYF.

J is TRBJ1-3 and V is TRBV6-5; D is undetermined. Germline V gene sequence: CDR1 MNHEY, CDR2 SVGAGI. This CDR3 has 14 amino acids. Trimming shortened V by 6 bases and J by 0 bases, and 9 bases separated the two germline ends. The CDR3 DNA follows: TGTGCCAGCAGCGGACTTCGCTCTGGAAACACCATATATTTT. Translating it yields CASSGLRSGNTIYF.

This chain uses TRBV2 with TRBJ2-1; unclear D gene. The V and J ends lost 4 bases and 5 bases respectively, with 3 bases between them. Germline V gene data show CDR1 as SNHLY and CDR2 as FYNNEI. This CDR3 has 11 amino acids. CDR3 loop: CASSVNNEQFF. CDR3 sequence (DNA): TGTGCCAGCAGTGTGAACAATGAGCAGTTCTTC.

The V and J genes are TRBV15 and TRBJ1-2; TRBD1 might be the D (5 bases). Trimming removed 5 bases from V and 4 bases from J, with 17 bases in between. This CDR3 spans 15 amino acids. Germline V lookup: CDR1 LNHNV, CDR2 YYDKDF (reference sequence). The CDR3 region is CATSPQGLGGYGYTF. The CDR3 nucleotides read TGTGCCACCAGCCCCCAGGGCCTGGGAGGCTATGGCTACACCTTC.

The rearrangement uses TRBV7-9 and TRBJ2-5, with a tentative D call TRBD2 (6 bases). CDR1 SEHNR and CDR2 FQNEAQ come from the germline V gene (reference sequence). V lost 4 bases and J 1 base, leaving 16 bases between the germline ends. CDR3 size: 16 residues. The CDR3 loop is CASSSPSVLFQETQYF. The CDR3 DNA follows: TGTGCCAGCAGCTCCCCTAGCGTACTATTCCAAGAGACCCAGTACTTC.

V gene TRBV5-1 combines with J gene TRBJ2-5; TRBD1 agrees at 8 bases. Germline CDR1 reads SGHRS; CDR2 reads YFSETQ. Trimming at V came to 6 bases and at J to 4 bases, leaving 8 bases not matched to a gene. This CDR3 contains 14 residues. The CDR3 is CASTKGQEGETQYF. CDR3 in DNA: TGCGCCAGCACCAAGGGACAGGAAGGAGAGACCCAGTACTTC.

On this clone: Other nucleotide sequences from this sample produce the same CDR3. This chain joins TRBV5-1 and TRBJ1-3; the D is unclear. The CDR3 has 14 residues. Germline CDR1 is SGHRS and CDR2 is YFSETQ. Trimming stripped 0 bases from V and 0 bases from J, with 4 bases between. CDR3 in amino acids: CASSLASSGNTIYF. DNA of the CDR3: TGCGCCAGCAGCTTGGCCAGCTCTGGAAACACCATATATTTT.

V is TRBV5-1 and J is TRBJ2-7; 12 nucleotides line up with TRBD2. V dropped 4 bases and J dropped 4; count of bases not matched to a gene: 6. Germline loops: CDR1 SGHRS, CDR2 YFSETQ. The length of the CDR3 is 15 residues. The CDR3 DNA sequence: TGCGCCAGCAGCCTTCTAGCGGGGGGGCTATACGAGCAGTACTTC. Its protein is CASSLLAGGLYEQYF.

The genes are TRBV5-1 and TRBJ2-6; D is perhaps TRBD1 (5 bases). V dropped 4 bases and J dropped 0 bases, with 11 bases sitting between them. Germline V lookup: CDR1 SGHRS, CDR2 YFSETQ. The CDR3 sequence is 16 residues long. For the CDR3, the DNA is TGCGCCAGCAGCCCACAGGACCTCTCTGGGGCCAACGTCCTGACTTTC. Its translation: CASSPQDLSGANVLTF.

The J gene is TRBJ2-1, the V gene TRBV27; 7 bases agree with TRBD2. CDR3 length equals 15 residues. CDR1 is MNHEY, CDR2 SMNVEV, per germline (reference sequence). Trimming removed 7 bases from V and 8 bases from J; junction bases left unmatched: 14. CDR3 in DNA: TGTGCCAGCACCTCATTACGGACTAGTAGGGATGAGCAGTTCTTC. Protein sequence: CASTSLRTSRDEQFF.

In the case of this clone: An end of the junction differs from the germline gene, which may be a read error. The rearrangement links TRBV6-6 to TRBJ2-7; no reliable D call. Looked up from germline, CDR1 is MNHNY and CDR2 is SVGAGI (reference sequence). The CDR3 consists of 13 residues. The CDR3 coding sequence is TGTGCCAGCACTTACCGGGCGGTGAGCGAGCAGTACTTC. This codes for CASTYRAVSEQYF.

The CDR3 DNA follows: TGTGCCAGCACCAATAGCGGAAAAGCCCCCTACGAGCAGTACTTC. It codes for CASTNSGKAPYEQYF. The V gene is TRBV27, the J gene TRBJ2-7; D is possibly TRBD2 (6 bases). Germline lookup yields CDR1 MNHEY and CDR2 SMNVEV (reference sequence). This CDR3 has 15 residues. The germline V and J ends were trimmed by 7 bases and 2 bases, with 18 bases remaining between them.

The rearrangement links TRBV7-9 to TRBJ2-3; D is unresolved. CDR1 is SEHNR and CDR2 is FQNEAQ in the germline V gene (reference sequence). V dropped 4 bases and J dropped 6 bases, with 5 bases sitting between them. The CDR3 spans 11 residues. CDR3 nucleotides: TGTGCCAGCAGCTCTAAGGATACGCAGTATTTT. The encoded protein is CASSSKDTQYF.

The chain couples TRBV7-2 to TRBJ2-7; tentative D call: TRBD2 (6 bases). V lost 3 bases, J lost 2 bases, and 11 bases lay in between. From germline, CDR1 is SGHTA and CDR2 FQGNSA. The CDR3 is 14 residues long. The CDR3 loop is CASSLGRGPYEQYF. The CDR3 nucleotides are TGTGCCAGCAGCTTGGGGCGGGGACCCTACGAGCAGTACTTC.

This clone was observed a handful of times. The V and J genes are TRBV19 and TRBJ2-3; TRBD2 aligns across 7 bases. CDR3 size: 14 residues. With 5 bases clipped from V and 4 bases from J, the junction kept 6 bases outside the gene matches. CDR1 and CDR2 (germline): LNHDA, SQIVND (reference sequence). The DNA for the CDR3 is TGTGCCAGTAGTTCTAACGCGGGAGCAGATACGCAGTATTTT. Amino acids: CASSSNAGADTQYF.

The chain uses TRBV27 and TRBJ1-5; unclear D gene. The CDR3 consists of 14 residues. V was trimmed by 8 bases and J by 7 bases, leaving 18 bases between them. The germline gives CDR1 MNHEY, CDR2 SMNVEV (reference sequence). The CDR3 region has the DNA TGTGCCAGCGGCAGCTTAGGGCTCGGGCAGCCCCAGCATTTT. It encodes CASGSLGLGQPQHF.

The chain couples TRBV19 to TRBJ1-6; the D is unclear. The V end lost 5 bases, the J end lost 9 bases, and 14 bases lay between the germline ends. This CDR3 is 14 amino acids long. From germline, CDR1 is LNHDA and CDR2 SQIVND (reference sequence). CDR3: CASSVAGIASPLHF. DNA of the CDR3: TGTGCCAGTAGTGTGGCGGGGATAGCTTCACCCCTCCACTTT.

This clone appeared a few times. The chain is built from TRBV7-2 and TRBJ1-1, with D maybe TRBD1 (5 bases). CDR3 size: 15 residues. The ends were cut back, 7 bases at V and 4 bases at J, with 19 bases in the middle. Germline values: CDR1 SGHTA, CDR2 FQGNSA. CDR3 loop: CASTPRGAGITEAFF. The DNA of the CDR3 is TGTGCCAGCACCCCCCGGGGCGCCGGCATCACTGAAGCTTTCTTT.

The chain links TRBV5-1 to TRBJ2-5; no reliable D call. V was clipped by 4 bases and J by 7 bases, with 17 bases between them. Germline-derived CDR1 and CDR2 are SGHRS and YFSETQ. The CDR3 has 14 residues. The CDR3 sequence: CASSPSTGSGTQYF. The CDR3 region has the DNA TGCGCCAGCAGCCCTTCGACTGGCTCGGGGACCCAGTACTTC.

The chain combines TRBV6-6 with TRBJ1-4, with D possibly being TRBD1 (5 bases). V was cut by 10 bases and J by 4 bases, with 13 bases left in between. Germline loops: CDR1 MNHNY, CDR2 SVGAGI (reference sequence). The length of the CDR3 is 13 residues. CDR3 DNA sequence: TGTGCCACCTCCGGCGACAGTAATGAAAAACTGTTTTTT. Amino acid sequence: CATSGDSNEKLFF.

DNA for the CDR3: TGTGCCAGCTCACCACAAGGCGGAAACACCATATATTTT. Protein sequence: CASSPQGGNTIYF. The chain employs TRBV18 and TRBJ1-3; D gene ambiguous. V gave up 1 base and J gave up 4 bases, with 5 bases separating them. This CDR3 has 13 residues. Germline V gene data show CDR1 as KGHSH and CDR2 as LQKENI.

This chain connects TRBV5-1 to TRBJ2-1; D is possibly TRBD2 (6 bases). The V and J ends lost 0 bases and 6 bases respectively, with 13 bases between them. The CDR3 sequence is 15 residues long. Looked up from germline, CDR1 is SGHRS and CDR2 is YFSETQ. The CDR3, as DNA: TGCGCCAGCAGCTTGGGCGGAGGGTCGAGCAATGAGCAGTTCTTC. As protein: CASSLGGGSSNEQFF.

The chain links TRBV28 to TRBJ1-6; TRBD1 might be the D (5 bases). The germline CDR1 and CDR2 sequences are MDHEN and SYDVKM. V was trimmed by 6 bases and J by 6 bases, leaving 12 bases between them. The CDR3 contains 14 residues. The CDR3 DNA sequence: TGTGCCAGCAGGGGCGGCGGGACTAATTCACCCCTCCACTTT. Amino acids: CASRGGGTNSPLHF.

In nucleotides, the CDR3 is TGTGCCAGCCGGGCCGCTTACGAGCAGTACTTC. This encodes CASRAAYEQYF. V gene TRBV28 combines with J gene TRBJ2-7, with D unclear. V was clipped by 8 bases and J by 4 bases, with 9 bases between them. The CDR3 consists of 11 residues. The germline CDR1 and CDR2 sequences are MDHEN and SYDVKM.

The chain employs TRBV19 and TRBJ2-1; 9 positions match TRBD2. Germline-derived CDR1 and CDR2 are LNHDA and SQIVND (reference sequence). With V trimmed by 5 bases and J by 7 bases, 6 bases remained unmatched. CDR3 length equals 14 residues. The CDR3 region has the DNA TGTGCCAGTAGTTCGGCTAGCGGGGCGAATGAGCAGTTCTTC. Amino acid sequence: CASSSASGANEQFF.

The chain links TRBV27 to TRBJ1-6, with a weak D call TRBD1 (6 bases). V was cut by 3 bases and J by 10 bases, with 34 bases left in between. Per the germline V gene, CDR1 is MNHEY and CDR2 is SMNVEV (reference sequence). The CDR3 runs 21 residues. The CDR3 sequence: CASSFGDPRDTFRSRGSPLHF. The CDR3 bases are TGTGCCAGCAGTTTCGGGGACCCTCGGGACACCTTCAGAAGCAGAGGGTCACCCCTCCACTTT.

This chain uses TRBV6-5 with TRBJ2-2; D may be TRBD2 (7 bases). The CDR3 is made up of 16 amino acids. Trimming removed 1 base at V and 2 bases at J, with 11 bases between. Germline CDR1 reads MNHEY; CDR2 reads SVGAGI. CDR3 loop: CASSYWAGANTGELFF. In DNA form, the CDR3 reads TGTGCCAGCAGTTACTGGGCGGGGGCCAACACCGGGGAGCTGTTTTTT.

CDR3 nucleotides: TGCGCCAGCAGCTTGGCCGTGACTAGTTTCGAGCAGTACTTC. The encoded protein is CASSLAVTSFEQYF. The rearrangement uses TRBV5-1 and TRBJ2-7; TRBD2 is a possible D gene (6 bases). V was pared by 0 bases and J by 6 bases, with 13 bases between. This CDR3 contains 14 residues. Per germline, CDR1 SGHRS and CDR2 YFSETQ. Based on the CDR3 plus reference TRBV5-1 and TRBJ2-7, the full variable domain is KAGVTQTPRYLIKTRGQQVTLSCSPISGHRSVSWYQQTPGQGLQFLFEYFSETQRNKGNFPGRFSGRQFSNSRSEMNVSTLELGDSALYLCASSLAVTSFEQYFGPGTRLTVT.

The chain employs TRBV5-1 and TRBJ2-2; D gene ambiguous. CDR1 is SGHRS and CDR2 is YFSETQ in the germline V gene. V lost 0 bases and J lost 0, with 6 bases in between. This CDR3 has 15 amino acids. Here the CDR3 reads CASSLEHPNTGELFF. In DNA, the CDR3 is TGCGCCAGCAGCTTGGAGCACCCGAACACCGGGGAGCTGTTTTTT.